The text below deals with one T cell receptor (beta chain). Its matching antigen is unknown. Data came from immunoSEQ multiplex PCR; TCRdb stores just in-frame clones and leaves some out. This sample yields tens of thousands of clones, of which around 87% are seen a single time; roughly a tenth belongs to the top ten. The record originates from a study of CD4 T cells in relation to SARS-CoV-2 and coronaviruses. Study context: Convalescent patients had median age roughly 35 years, range about 20 to 75.

Findings of the study overall: Memory recall responses, not primary responses primed in culture, are what the assay detects.

CD4 enrichment then naive enrichment separated naive from memory CD4+ cells. The sequencing sample was made of memory CD4+ T cells from PBMCs. This sequence was found in an adult with COVID-19.

Here the CDR3 DNA reads TGTGCCAGCAGCCTTGGACAGACAGAAGCTTTCTTT. This encodes CASSLGQTEAFF. This chain links TRBV12-3 or TRBV12-4 with TRBJ1-1; weak D call: TRBD1 (6 bases). This CDR3 contains 12 residues. V lost 6 bases, J lost 8 bases, and 13 bases lay in between.